A single sample is the source of the 10 T cell receptor beta chains below, sequenced in a study of T cell repertoires in cytomegalovirus infection. No cognate antigen is known for these TCRs. MiXCR, run by TCRdb on the reads, gives a single entry per CDR3 protein. Counted here are some 350,000 distinct CDR3 sequences, about 34% occurring once; the ten biggest clones make up about 14%. The source material was cultured PBMCs, sampled from culture after CMV antigen stimulation. These receptors were taken from a human donor in good health (CMV status not recorded). Some clones in this sample may be carry-over from other donors' samples.

This clonotype occurred a few times. V gene TRBV4-3 combines with J gene TRBJ2-1; 10 bases match TRBD2. V shed 3 bases, J shed 3 bases, and the junction held 8 bases outside the gene matches. Germline CDR1 is LGHNA and CDR2 is YSLEER. This CDR3 is built from 17 residues. CDR3: CASSQSSGRVLYNEQFF. Here the CDR3 DNA reads TGCGCCAGCAGCCAGTCTAGCGGGAGAGTTCTCTACAATGAGCAGTTCTTC.

This clonotype occurred a few times. The chain employs TRBV7-2 and TRBJ2-1, with TRBD2 matching over 14 bases. CDR1 is SGHTA and CDR2 is FQGNSA in the germline V gene. The CDR3 totals 18 residues. V was clipped by 4 bases and J by 9 bases; unmatched bases: 14. The DNA of the CDR3 is TGTGCCAGCAGCTCCTCGCGGTGGACTAGCGGGAGGCATAGTGAGCAGTTCTTC. Translating it yields CASSSSRWTSGRHSEQFF.

The CDR3 DNA follows: TGTGCCAGCAGCTTACTTTACCAAGAGACCCAGTACTTC. It yields the protein CASSLLYQETQYF. The chain joins TRBV7-8 to TRBJ2-5; D is unresolved. V lost 2 bases and J lost 0, with 4 bases in between. Germline CDR1 reads SGHVS; CDR2 reads FQNEAQ. The CDR3 length is 13 residues.

The rearrangement joins TRBV5-1 to TRBJ1-4; 9 bases fit TRBD1. The trim removed 3 bases at V and 5 bases at J, leaving 8 bases unmatched. CDR3 size: 16 residues. The germline V gene has CDR1 SGHRS and CDR2 YFSETQ. Here the CDR3 reads CASSSSLGQGNEKLFF. CDR3 DNA sequence: TGCGCCAGCAGCTCGTCGTTGGGACAGGGAAATGAAAAACTGTTTTTT.

The J gene is TRBJ2-1, the V gene TRBV9; tentatively, D is TRBD2 (6 bases). The CDR3 has 16 residues. Germline V gene sequence: CDR1 SGDLS, CDR2 YYNGEE. V lost 0 bases and J lost 3, with 13 bases in between. Here the CDR3 reads CASSVASDSGYNEQFF. As DNA, the CDR3 is TGTGCCAGCAGCGTAGCTTCGGATAGCGGCTACAATGAGCAGTTCTTC.

The genes are TRBV11-3 and TRBJ1-1; no clear D gene. The length of the CDR3 is 14 residues. V lost 0 bases and J 1 base, leaving 6 bases between the germline ends. The germline V gene encodes CDR1 SGHNT and CDR2 YENEEA. CDR3: CASSLDGGNTEAFF. CDR3 bases: TGTGCCAGCAGCTTAGATGGTGGGAACACTGAAGCTTTCTTT.

This clonotype was recorded a few times. The chain employs TRBV7-2 and TRBJ1-5; unclear D gene. The CDR3 totals 14 residues. Germline CDR1 reads SGHTA; CDR2 reads FQGNSA. Trimming took off 1 base at V and 3 bases at J, with 7 bases between the two ends. This CDR3 reads CASSLGTHNQPQHF. As DNA, the CDR3 is TGTGCCAGCAGCTTAGGCACCCACAATCAGCCCCAGCATTTT.

This clonotype was recorded many times. The CDR3 is CASSVGQRSEQFF. In nucleotides, the CDR3 is TGTGCCAGCAGCGTCGGACAGAGGAGTGAGCAGTTCTTC. The V call is TRBV7-2, the J call TRBJ2-1, with a possible D match to TRBD1 (6 bases). Trimming pared 5 bases from V and 9 bases from J, leaving 14 bases between. The germline gives CDR1 SGHTA, CDR2 FQGNSA. CDR3 length: 13 amino acids.

The table lists this clonotype with a few counts. The chain is built from TRBV12-3 or TRBV12-4 and TRBJ1-2; unclear D gene. The CDR3 is made up of 16 amino acids. The V end lost 3 bases, the J end lost 7 bases, and 21 bases lay between the germline ends. The CDR3 DNA reads as TGTGCCAGCAGTTTGGGTCCCGAAGGGCTCCGGGCTGGCTACACCTTC. Protein product: CASSLGPEGLRAGYTF.

This clonotype has only a few counts. This chain joins TRBV7-1 and TRBJ2-7; 11 nucleotides line up with TRBD2. TRBV7-1 qualifies as an ORF whose function is uncertain. The CDR3 totals 19 residues. Trimming at V came to 3 bases and at J to 4 bases, leaving 17 bases not matched to a gene. DNA for the CDR3: TGTGCCAGCAGCTCCCCCGTTGTAGCGGGAGGGCCATCGTTGTACGAGCAGTACTTC. Translating it yields CASSSPVVAGGPSLYEQYF.